This TCR beta chain is drawn from a study of neurological immune-mediated disorders. Study results and limitations: Multiple sclerosis patients had less TCR clonal expansion than even healthy controls, unlike HTLV-1-associated myelopathy.

The cDNA was synthesized by 5'RACE incorporating 10-nucleotide random UMIs. TCRdb processed the 5' RACE reads anew with MiXCR; each CDR3 protein has one entry. The sample lists 50,000 to 80,000 distinct CDR3 sequences, under 5% occurring once. This clonotype was detected ten times or more. The antigen is unknown. It was from 2 million PBMCs stored at -80 C that the unsorted libraries were obtained. Trimming took off 2 bases at V and 9 bases at J, with 18 bases between the two ends. The germline gives CDR1 SGHRS, CDR2 YFSETQ. There are 15 residues in the CDR3. This receptor was identified in a man younger than 40 with multiple sclerosis. Sample: PBMCs. The chain uses TRBV5-1 and TRBJ2-1; D assignment may be TRBD1 or TRBD2 (5 bases each). CDR3 residues: CASSFRDGMPGEQFF. The DNA for the CDR3 is TGCGCCAGCAGCTTCCGGGACGGAATGCCGGGTGAGCAGTTCTTC.